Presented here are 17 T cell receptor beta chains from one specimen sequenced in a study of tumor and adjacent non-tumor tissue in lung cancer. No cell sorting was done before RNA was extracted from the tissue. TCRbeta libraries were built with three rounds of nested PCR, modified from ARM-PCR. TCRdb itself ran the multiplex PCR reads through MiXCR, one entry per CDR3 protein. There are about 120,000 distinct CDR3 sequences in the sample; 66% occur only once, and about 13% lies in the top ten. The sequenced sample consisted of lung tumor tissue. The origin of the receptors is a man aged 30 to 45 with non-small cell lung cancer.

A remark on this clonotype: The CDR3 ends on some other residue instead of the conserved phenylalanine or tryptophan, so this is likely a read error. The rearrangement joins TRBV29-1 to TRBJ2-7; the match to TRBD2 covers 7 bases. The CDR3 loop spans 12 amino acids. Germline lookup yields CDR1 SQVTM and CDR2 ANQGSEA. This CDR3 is CSVVGTIYEQYS. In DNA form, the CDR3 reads TGTAGCGTTGTGGGGACTATCTACGAGCAGTACTCC.

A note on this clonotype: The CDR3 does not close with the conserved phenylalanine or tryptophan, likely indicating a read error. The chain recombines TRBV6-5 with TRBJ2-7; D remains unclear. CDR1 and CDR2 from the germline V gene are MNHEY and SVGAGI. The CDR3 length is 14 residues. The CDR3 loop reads CVSSYSMLSGEQYL. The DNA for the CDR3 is TGTGTCAGCAGTTACTCGATGCTCTCTGGCGAGCAGTACCTC.

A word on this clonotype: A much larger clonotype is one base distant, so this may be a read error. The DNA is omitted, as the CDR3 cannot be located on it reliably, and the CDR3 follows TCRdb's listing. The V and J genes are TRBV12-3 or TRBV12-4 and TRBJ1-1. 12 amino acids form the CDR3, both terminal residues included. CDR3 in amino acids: CASSFLAAEPFF.

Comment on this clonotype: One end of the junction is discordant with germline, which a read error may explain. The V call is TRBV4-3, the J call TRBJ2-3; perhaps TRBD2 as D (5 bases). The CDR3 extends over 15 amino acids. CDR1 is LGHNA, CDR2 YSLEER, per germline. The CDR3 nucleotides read TGCGCCAGCAGCCACGGCGTTCCTAGCACAGATGCGCAGTATTTT. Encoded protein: CASSHGVPSTDAQYF.

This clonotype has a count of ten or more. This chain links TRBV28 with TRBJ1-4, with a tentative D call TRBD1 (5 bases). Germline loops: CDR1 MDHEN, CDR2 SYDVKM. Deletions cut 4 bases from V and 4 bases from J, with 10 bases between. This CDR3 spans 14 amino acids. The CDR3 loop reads CASSSMGGNEKLFF. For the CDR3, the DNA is TGTGCCAGCAGTTCCATGGGGGGTAATGAAAAACTGTTTTTT.

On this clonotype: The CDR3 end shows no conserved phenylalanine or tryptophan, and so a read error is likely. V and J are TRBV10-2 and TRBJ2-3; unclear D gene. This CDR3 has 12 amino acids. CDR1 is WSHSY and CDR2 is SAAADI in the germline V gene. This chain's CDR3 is CASRSNTDTQYL. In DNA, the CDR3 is TGTGCCAGCAGGTCCAACACAGATACGCAGTATTTG.

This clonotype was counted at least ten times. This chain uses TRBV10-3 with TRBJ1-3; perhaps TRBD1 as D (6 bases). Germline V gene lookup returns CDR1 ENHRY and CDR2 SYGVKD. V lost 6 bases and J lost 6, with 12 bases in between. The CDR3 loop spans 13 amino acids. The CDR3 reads CAIREDSSNTIYF. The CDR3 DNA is TGTGCCATCAGGGAGGACAGTTCAAACACCATATATTTT.

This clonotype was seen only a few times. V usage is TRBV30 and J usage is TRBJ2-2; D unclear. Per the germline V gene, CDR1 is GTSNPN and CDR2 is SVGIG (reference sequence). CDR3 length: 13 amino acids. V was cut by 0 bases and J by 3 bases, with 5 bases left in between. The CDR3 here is CAWSVRYTGELFF. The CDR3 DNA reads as TGTGCCTGGAGTGTACGATACACCGGGGAGCTGTTTTTT.

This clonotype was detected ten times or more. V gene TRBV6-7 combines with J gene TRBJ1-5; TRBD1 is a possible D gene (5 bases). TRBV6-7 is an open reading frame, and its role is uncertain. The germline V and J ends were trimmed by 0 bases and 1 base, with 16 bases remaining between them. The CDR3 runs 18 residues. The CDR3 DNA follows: TGTGCCAGCAGTTACTCGAGGAAAAGGGACTCCAGCAATCAGCCCCAGCATTTT. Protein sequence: CASSYSRKRDSSNQPQHF.

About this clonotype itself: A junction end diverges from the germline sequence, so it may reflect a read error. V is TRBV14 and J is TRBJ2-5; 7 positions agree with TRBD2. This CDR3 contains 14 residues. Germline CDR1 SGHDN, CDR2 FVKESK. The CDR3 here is CASNQDLVREIQYF. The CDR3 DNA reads TGTGCCAGCAACCAAGATCTAGTGCGGGAGATCCAGTACTTC.

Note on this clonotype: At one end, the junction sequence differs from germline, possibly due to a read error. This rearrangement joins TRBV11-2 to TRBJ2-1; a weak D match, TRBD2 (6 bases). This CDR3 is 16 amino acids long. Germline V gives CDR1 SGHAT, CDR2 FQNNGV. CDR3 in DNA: TGTACTAGCAGCCTATATGCTAGCGCGTCCTACAATGAGCAGCTCTTC. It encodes CTSSLYASASYNEQLF.

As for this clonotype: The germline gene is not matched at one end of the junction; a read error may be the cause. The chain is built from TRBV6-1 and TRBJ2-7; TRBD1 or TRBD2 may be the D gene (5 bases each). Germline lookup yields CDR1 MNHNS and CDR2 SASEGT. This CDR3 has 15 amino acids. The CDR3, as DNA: TGTACCAGCATACAACCCGGGACGGAAGTCTACGAGCAGTACTTC. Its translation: CTSIQPGTEVYEQYF.

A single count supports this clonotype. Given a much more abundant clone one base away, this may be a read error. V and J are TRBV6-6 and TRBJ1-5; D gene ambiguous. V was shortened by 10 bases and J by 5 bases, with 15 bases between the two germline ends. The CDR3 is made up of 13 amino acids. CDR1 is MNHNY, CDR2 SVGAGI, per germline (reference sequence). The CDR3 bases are TGTGCCACCCGGGCGGGCCTGTATCAGCCCCAGCATTTT. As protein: CATRAGLYQPQHF.

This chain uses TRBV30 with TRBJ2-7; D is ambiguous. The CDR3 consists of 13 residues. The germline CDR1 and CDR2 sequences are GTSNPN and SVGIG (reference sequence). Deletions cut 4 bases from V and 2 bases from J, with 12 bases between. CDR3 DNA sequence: TGTGCCTGGATTGGGAACTTCCCCTACGAGCAGTACTTC. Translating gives CAWIGNFPYEQYF.

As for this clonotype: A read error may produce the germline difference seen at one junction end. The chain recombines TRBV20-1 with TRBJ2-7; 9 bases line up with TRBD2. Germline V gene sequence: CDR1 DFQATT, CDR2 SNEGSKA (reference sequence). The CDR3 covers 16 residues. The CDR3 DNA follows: TGTAGTTCTAGACCTATGACTAGCGGTAATTCCTACGAGCAGTACTTC. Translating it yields CSSRPMTSGNSYEQYF.

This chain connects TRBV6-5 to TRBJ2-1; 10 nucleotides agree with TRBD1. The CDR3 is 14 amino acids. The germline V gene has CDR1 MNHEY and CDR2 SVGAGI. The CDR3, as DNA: TGTGTCAGTAGTCAGACAGGGGGCTGGAATGAGCAGTTCTTC. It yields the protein CVSSQTGGWNEQFF.

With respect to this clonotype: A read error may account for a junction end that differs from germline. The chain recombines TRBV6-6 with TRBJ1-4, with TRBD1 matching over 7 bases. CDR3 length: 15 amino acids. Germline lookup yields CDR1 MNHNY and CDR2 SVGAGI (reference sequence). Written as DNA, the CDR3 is TGTGCCAGCAGCTGGGGGGGGACAGTTATTGAAAAACTGTTCTTT. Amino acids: CASSWGGTVIEKLFF.